This T cell receptor (beta chain) was observed in a study of shared clonotypes between healthy human individuals (dated by TCRdb to the early 2020s). With regard to the full study: The cohort comprised a couple of women and three men aged 18 to 49 years. For each donor, three plates each were used for CD4 naive and CD4 memory, two plates were used for CD8 naive, and one plate was used for CD8 memory. To estimate repertoire size and how much clonotypes are shared between individuals, the study performed deep sequencing of blood TCR repertoires from roughly five healthy adults. To increase sequencing depth and limit assay-specific biases, TCR repertoire library preparation and sequencing were carried out by different laboratories using diverse techniques. Each donor's leukapheresis produced roughly between roughly 0.85 and 9.5 billion PBMCs. Points the paper makes about the study in general: Incomplete sequencing was indicated by rarefaction of sorted-subset datasets, despite the large sequencing depth. Pairwise subsampling indicated that sequencing depth was expected to affect the degree of clonotype sharing among donors. Compared with non-shared clonotypes, the clonotypes found in all four sorted-subset donors had higher generation probabilities. Sampling was limited to blood, and TCR repertoires in tissue likely differ from TCR repertoires in blood. The genetic and exposure-history diversity represented was limited by the small number of donors. Naive subsets generally had larger estimated clonotype richness than memory subsets. Across a handful of donors, around 5% of naive CD4, 3% to 3.5% of naive CD8, under 2.5% of memory CD4, and 0.3% to 0.45% of memory CD8 clonotypes were shared.

Concerning this clone itself: This clone's antigen is unknown. No qualities accompany the bases; no much larger clone lies one base away.

After removal of 8 bases from V and 4 bases from J, the junction retains 5 bases not matched to a gene. Including the terminal cysteine and phenylalanine, the CDR3 comprises 14 residues. Only the CDR3 part of the read is kept: 42 bases, read in frame from the first base. The germline V gene supplies CDR1 MDHEN and CDR2 SYDVKM. The donors were healthy, HIV-negative adults who had no recently reported acute infections or vaccinations. All donors were Caucasian adults living in Nashville, Tennessee, USA. CD4+ T cells were enriched by magnetic negative selection, after which naive cells were positively selected on CD45RA and the negative fraction was taken as the memory subset. After blood collection by leukapheresis, PBMCs were isolated using Ficoll-Histopaque density gradient centrifugation and then cryopreserved in the vapor phase of liquid nitrogen. Analytical flow cytometry was used to check the purity and quantity of each magnetically sorted T cell population. Genomic DNA was isolated from every sorted fraction and measured by UV absorbance on a Nanodrop 2000c.

TCR CDR3 regions were amplified from genomic DNA by multiplex PCR using the deep immunoSEQ assay. Extracted genomic DNA from each cell subset was distributed evenly across all wells of several immunoSEQ 96-well plates, and each plate was treated as a replicate. For sorted subsets, approximately 210 ng of genomic DNA, equivalent to roughly 33,000 T cell genomes, went into each replicate PCR. The purified libraries were quantified using a Qubit 3.0 fluorometer, sized with a Bioanalyzer 2100, and then quantified again using the KAPA Library Quantification kit. Each immunoSEQ 96-well plate was sequenced on its own single-read 150-cycle Illumina NextSeq 550 flow cell. Turning to the authors' computational methods: Because only junctional sequences without quality scores were contained in the immunoSEQ output, filtering matching that applied to full-length reads could not be performed. To assign V/J genes and CDR3, sequences were annotated against IMGT germline references using PyIR, a Python wrapper for IgBLAST v1.9. Any read was removed if the V/J assignment was weak (E-value above 1e-6), the CDR3 was missing, or the read contained stop codons, out-of-frame junctions, or ambiguous translated residues. V3J clonotypes were defined by identical inferred V gene, J gene, and CDR3 amino acid sequence. Percentage overlap between repertoires was computed as shared unique clonotypes divided by the size of the smaller repertoire. RTK rarefaction, the Chao1 estimator, and Recon v2.1 estimates of unobserved clonotypes were used to assess repertoire richness. For all TCRbeta clonotypes obtained by the gDNA method from a few donors, generation probabilities were computed with OLGA. TCRdb carries this immuneACCESS record with in-frame sequences only. Its versions omit some clonotypes, under half of them owing to an unresolved V gene in the studies checked, with the rest unexplained. V and J calls and clone size are given by that table; D and trimming were obtained from the DNA. The sample includes about 2.3 million clones, with 90% to 95% observed a single time. About 0.41% of the sample is held by the ten biggest clonotypes.

The origin of this receptor is a man aged 18 to 29 in good health. Some clones in this sample may be carry-over from other donors' samples. Sample: naive CD4+ T cells from PBMCs. The sample's cell subset or site label, decoded: CD45RA+ positively selected. The V and J segments used are TRBV28 and TRBJ2-7, with 13 middle bases fitting TRBD2. The nucleotide sequence is given as TGTGCCAGCGAGGGGACTAGCGGGACTTACGAGCAGTACTTC. The resulting protein is CASEGTSGTYEQYF.